This passage covers 19 T cell receptor beta chains from one sample sequenced in a study of CD8 T cells in ankylosing spondylitis. Study observations and caveats: What seemed typical of ankylosing spondylitis blood was a TCR beta motif built from roughly eight highly homologous variants.

For these receptors, no antigen is known. TCRdb independently ran MiXCR on the 5' RACE reads; one entry per CDR3 protein. The sample holds around 770,000 distinct CDR3 sequences; under 20% are singletons and the top ten take about a fifth. The source material was blood, either unsorted or a sorted T cell fraction (not recorded which). These receptors all stem from a male donor with ankylosing spondylitis.

This clonotype was counted only a few times. This rearrangement joins TRBV4-1 to TRBJ2-5, with a tentative D call TRBD2 (5 bases). The CDR3 has 15 residues. Trimming pared 4 bases from V and 0 bases from J, leaving 12 bases between. The V gene's germline CDR1 is MGHRA and CDR2 YSYEKL. CDR3 sequence reads: CASSPPSRNQETQYF. The CDR3 DNA reads TGCGCCAGCAGCCCCCCTAGCCGAAACCAAGAGACCCAGTACTTC.

This clonotype was seen repeatedly, ten times or more. The chain links TRBV6-1 to TRBJ2-2, with D unclear. V was trimmed by 6 bases and J by 0 bases, leaving 8 bases between them. CDR3 length equals 14 residues. Germline CDR1 reads MNHNS; CDR2 reads SASEGT. The DNA for the CDR3 is TGTGCCAGCAGGACCTCTCCGAACACCGGGGAGCTGTTTTTT. It yields the protein CASRTSPNTGELFF.

The rearrangement joins TRBV27 to TRBJ2-1; D is uncertain. This CDR3 has 12 amino acids. Germline loops: CDR1 MNHEY, CDR2 SMNVEV (reference sequence). V lost 3 bases and J lost 14, with 14 bases in between. The CDR3 protein is CASSFSGSVEFF. CDR3 nucleotide sequence: TGTGCCAGCAGTTTCTCAGGTTCCGTCGAGTTCTTC.

The rearrangement uses TRBV5-1 and TRBJ2-7; 9 bases line up with TRBD1. The CDR3 is 13 amino acids. The germline V gene has CDR1 SGHRS and CDR2 YFSETQ. With 5 bases clipped from V and 4 bases from J, the junction kept 4 bases outside the gene matches. The CDR3 protein is CASRRDREYEQYF. In nucleotides, the CDR3 is TGCGCCAGCAGGAGGGACAGGGAATACGAGCAGTACTTC.

Here the CDR3 reads CSVDPVRQGAYEQFF. CDR3 sequence (DNA): TGCAGCGTTGACCCCGTCCGACAGGGGGCTTATGAGCAGTTCTTC. This sequence joins TRBV29-1 and TRBJ2-1, with 10 bases aligning to TRBD1. Germline CDR1 SQVTM, CDR2 ANQGSEA. The trim removed 3 bases at V and 8 bases at J, leaving 10 bases unmatched. The CDR3 covers 15 residues.

This clonotype was seen only a few times. V usage is TRBV20-1 and J usage is TRBJ2-7; 7 bases match TRBD2. V lost 1 base and J lost 1; bases outside the gene matches: 4. This CDR3 has 14 amino acids. From germline, CDR1 is DFQATT and CDR2 SNEGSKA (reference sequence). The CDR3 sequence: CSARVRGGSYEQYF. As DNA, the CDR3 is TGCAGTGCTAGAGTCCGGGGAGGGTCCTACGAGCAGTACTTC.

This chain joins TRBV6-5 and TRBJ2-1, with TRBD1 matching 9 bases. Germline CDR1 is MNHEY and CDR2 is SVGAGI. V lost 0 bases and J lost 10; bases outside the gene matches: 13. This CDR3 has 17 residues. The CDR3 region has the DNA TGTGCCAGCAGTTACTCGCTCCAGCCGGACAGGGGCCAGGAGCAGTTCTTC. Amino acids: CASSYSLQPDRGQEQFF.

The gene calls are TRBV10-3 and TRBJ2-3; 8 nucleotides align to TRBD2. The junction had 5 bases not matched to a gene; V was cut back by 3 bases and J by 0 bases. The CDR3 sequence is 16 residues long. Germline V gene sequence: CDR1 ENHRY, CDR2 SYGVKD. The CDR3 protein is CAISELTSASTDTQYF. The CDR3 DNA reads as TGTGCCATCAGTGAATTGACTAGCGCCAGCACAGATACGCAGTATTTT.

This clonotype has a count of ten or more. Compared with germline, one end of the junction differs, possibly owing to a read error. This chain's CDR3 is CSVAPTYTQYF. In DNA, the CDR3 is TGCAGCGTTGCCCCCACATATACGCAGTATTTT. V is TRBV29-1 and J is TRBJ2-3, with D unclear. Germline V CDR1 and CDR2: SQVTM, ANQGSEA. This CDR3 has 11 residues.

In this sample, this clonotype turned up many times. The V and J genes are TRBV12-3 or TRBV12-4 and TRBJ2-7; D is uncertain. Trimming pared 3 bases from V and 3 bases from J, leaving 12 bases between. This CDR3 is built from 14 residues. In nucleotides, the CDR3 is TGTGCCAGCAGTTTTGACGGTCTAAACTACGAGCAGTACTTC. Translating it yields CASSFDGLNYEQYF.

In its sample, this clonotype was seen a few times. This sequence joins TRBV4-2 and TRBJ1-1; tentative D call: TRBD1 (5 bases). Trimming removed 2 bases from V and 2 bases from J, with 18 bases in between. Germline V gene lookup returns CDR1 LGHNA and CDR2 YNFKEQ. The CDR3 runs to 17 residues. DNA of the CDR3: TGTGCCAGCAGCCAACAGGGTAGCGGTGTAGGTAACACTGAAGCTTTCTTT. This encodes CASSQQGSGVGNTEAFF.

The rearrangement uses TRBV4-2 and TRBJ2-1; the match to TRBD2 covers 7 bases. V was clipped by 0 bases and J by 2 bases; unmatched bases: 4. The CDR3 extends over 16 amino acids. Germline CDR1 is LGHNA and CDR2 is YNFKEQ. The CDR3 nucleotides are TGTGCCAGCAGCCAAGAGCGCGGGAGCGCCTACAATGAGCAGTTCTTC. Protein sequence: CASSQERGSAYNEQFF.

V and J are TRBV2 and TRBJ1-5; D gene unclear. Germline V gene data show CDR1 as SNHLY and CDR2 as FYNNEI. The CDR3 has 14 amino acids. The V end lost 6 bases, the J end lost 1 base, and 10 bases lay between the germline ends. Here the CDR3 reads CASRKGESNQPQHF. The CDR3 DNA is TGTGCCAGCAGGAAGGGTGAGAGCAATCAGCCCCAGCATTTT. The whole variable domain, remainder taken from reference TRBV2 and TRBJ1-5, is EPEVTQTPSHQVTQMGQEVILRCVPISNHLYFYWYRQILGQKVEFLVSFYNNEISEKSEIFDDQFSVERPDGSNFTLKIRSTKLEDSAMYFCASRKGESNQPQHFGDGTRLSIL.

This clonotype was recorded a few times. V is TRBV24-1 and J is TRBJ2-1; D unclear. Germline V gene data show CDR1 as KGHDR and CDR2 as SFDVKD. V lost 4 bases, J lost 4 bases, and 13 bases lay in between. The CDR3 has 15 amino acids. Here the CDR3 DNA reads TGTGCCACCAGTGACGACGGTATAGGGTACAATGAGCAGTTCTTC. It codes for CATSDDGIGYNEQFF.

Many counts were recorded for this clonotype. This chain connects TRBV24-1 to TRBJ2-1; 7 bases fit TRBD2. V gave up 0 bases and J gave up 7 bases; unmatched junction bases: 8. CDR1 and CDR2 from the germline V gene are KGHDR and SFDVKD. The CDR3 has 16 residues. The CDR3 protein is CATSDLVSSGGNEQFF. The CDR3 DNA follows: TGTGCCACCAGTGATTTGGTTTCTAGCGGAGGAAATGAGCAGTTCTTC.

V usage is TRBV5-5 and J usage is TRBJ1-5; D ambiguous. The CDR3 extends over 15 amino acids. Trimming pared 0 bases from V and 1 base from J, leaving 8 bases between. In germline, CDR1 is SGHKS, CDR2 YYEKEE (reference sequence). CDR3 protein: CASSLAGISNQPQHF. The CDR3 DNA is TGTGCCAGCAGCTTGGCGGGGATCAGCAATCAGCCCCAGCATTTT. Together with reference TRBV5-5 and TRBJ1-5, the CDR3 gives the full variable domain: DAGVTQSPTHLIKTRGQQVTLRCSPISGHKSVSWYQQVLGQGPQFIFQYYEKEERGRGNFPDRFSARQFPNYSSELNVNALLLGDSALYLCASSLAGISNQPQHFGDGTRLSIL.

This clonotype was counted ten times or more. The J gene is TRBJ1-1, the V gene TRBV3-1; D not resolved. Deletions cut 4 bases from V and 1 base from J, with 7 bases between. Germline V gives CDR1 LGHDT, CDR2 YNNKEL (reference sequence). This CDR3 is 13 amino acids long. The CDR3 bases are TGTGCCAGCAGCCCTGGGAAGAACACTGAAGCTTTCTTT. Translated, it gives CASSPGKNTEAFF.

The chain uses TRBV11-2 and TRBJ2-3; 7 bases are a match to TRBD2. This CDR3 is 16 amino acids long. V lost 4 bases and J lost 0; bases outside the gene matches: 7. Germline assignment: CDR1 SGHAT and CDR2 FQNNGV. The CDR3 protein is CASSYRLALSTDTQYF. CDR3 nucleotide sequence: TGTGCCAGCAGCTACCGACTAGCCCTTAGCACAGATACGCAGTATTTT.

This clonotype was counted between two and nine times. The CDR3, as DNA: TGCGCCAGCAGCGGCTCCGGGACAGGTTACAATGAGCAGTTCTTC. Protein sequence: CASSGSGTGYNEQFF. The chain joins TRBV5-1 to TRBJ2-1; the match to TRBD1 covers 8 bases. This CDR3 comprises 15 residues. V lost 4 bases to trimming and J lost 4 bases; unmatched junction nucleotides: 7. CDR1 is SGHRS, CDR2 YFSETQ, per germline.